This T cell receptor (beta chain) originates from a study of blood T cells in healthy people across ages. General observations from the study: Percentage of naive T cells showed a strong correlation with TCR beta diversity.

As for this clonotype: Its antigen remains unidentified.

Samples each had at least 5.5 micrograms of total RNA extracted. Germline V gene lookup returns CDR1 LGHNT and CDR2 FRNRAP. V lost 7 bases, J lost 0 bases, and 12 bases lay in between. CDR3 size: 15 residues. A second PCR of roughly 7 to 11 cycles used a sample-barcoded 5' primer and a J-beta primer mix. From the 5' RACE reads, TCRdb called clonotypes with MiXCR, one entry per CDR3 protein. This sample carries 800,000 to 1,300,000 distinct CDR3 sequences, approximately 26% of them seen once, and the ten largest clones take less than 0.85%. These records were also assigned to another study, of T cells of mothers and their children.

Source material: blood. The rearrangement joins TRBV12-5 to TRBJ1-4; D gene unclear. This TCR was recovered from a girl aged 2 to 10 in good health. The CDR3: CASAPWPTTNEKLFF. The CDR3 nucleotides read TGTGCTAGTGCCCCATGGCCGACAACTAATGAAAAACTGTTTTTT.